Below are 3 T cell receptor beta chains sequenced from a single sample in a study of breast tumors, draining lymph nodes, adjacent tissues. TCRdb re-derived calls from the multiplex PCR reads in MiXCR, one entry per CDR3 protein. This table holds 70,000 to 95,000 distinct CDR3 sequences, approximately 20% found once. Axillary draining lymph nodes of breast cancer patients supplied the node samples. The material sequenced was axillary lymph node tissue. Receptors were obtained from a female donor with breast cancer. Some clones in this sample may be carry-over from other donors' samples.

This clonotype came up a few times. This chain uses TRBV6-4 with TRBJ2-4; 7 bases match TRBD2. Germline CDR1 MRHNA, CDR2 SNTAGT. The V and J ends lost 4 bases and 8 bases, in that order; junction bases with no gene match: 11. The CDR3 runs 15 residues. The CDR3 reads CASSVEGGPDYIQYF. CDR3 in DNA: TGTGCCAGCAGTGTGGAGGGAGGGCCGGATTACATTCAGTACTTC.

This clonotype was recorded many times. V usage is TRBV7-2 and J usage is TRBJ2-3; possibly TRBD1 for D (5 bases). Trimming pared 2 bases from V and 3 bases from J, leaving 12 bases between. The CDR3 has 15 residues. Per the germline V gene, CDR1 is SGHTA and CDR2 is FQGNSA. CDR3 loop: CASSLNQGRTDTQYF. As DNA, the CDR3 is TGTGCCAGCAGCTTAAATCAGGGAAGAACAGATACGCAGTATTTT.

This clonotype appeared a few times. The V gene is TRBV28, the J gene TRBJ2-7; 10 bases line up with TRBD1. The CDR3 runs 19 residues. The V gene end was trimmed by 7 bases and the J gene end by 0 bases; junction bases not matched to a gene: 18. The germline V gene encodes CDR1 MDHEN and CDR2 SYDVKM. The CDR3 coding sequence is TGTGCCAGCACTATCCCAACGGGACAGGGGTCTATCTTCTCCTACGAGCAGTACTTC. Its protein product is CASTIPTGQGSIFSYEQYF.